Described below is a single TCR beta chain sequence and its context. Its antigen remains unidentified. Using immunoSEQ multiplex PCR, the repertoire was profiled, and TCRdb retains in-frame clones only, with some absent. The sample carries over 25,000 clones, roughly 76% recorded once. The record originates from a study of neoadjuvant nivolumab and ipilimumab in lung cancer. Study background: The combination arm added day-1 ipilimumab 1 mg/kg to nivolumab 3 mg/kg on days 1, 15, 29. Study-level findings and limits: Higher pretherapy blood TCR richness went with higher resected-tumor richness. From pretherapy to surgery, tumor richness and clonality rose with dual therapy.

The sequence was obtained from an adult with non-small cell lung cancer. The starting material was tumor tissue, obtained after neoadjuvant nivolumab, alone or with ipilimumab, at or shortly before surgery.

The CDR3 nucleotides are TGCAGCGTCCACGGGGCCTCAACCGACGGCTATGGCTACACCTTC. It codes for CSVHGASTDGYGYTF. The chain links TRBV29-1 to TRBJ1-2; the D gene is possibly TRBD1 (5 bases). The V and J ends lost 6 bases and 4 bases respectively, with 21 bases between them. The germline V gene has CDR1 SQVTM and CDR2 ANQGSEA. This CDR3 spans 15 amino acids.